The 26 T cell receptor beta chains below come from one sample, sequenced in a study of T cell changes during pregnancy in multiple sclerosis. Measured with immunoSEQ multiplex PCR; TCRdb has only the in-frame clones, and not every one. The table records more than 25,000 clones, 90% to 95% of them present only once. The source was CD8+ T cells from peripheral blood mononuclear cells, collected in the second trimester of pregnancy. Source of these receptors: a female donor in good health, enrolled as a control in a pregnancy study.

V is TRBV9 and J is TRBJ2-2, with TRBD1 identical over 9 bases. The length of the CDR3 is 16 residues. Germline-derived CDR1 and CDR2 are SGDLS and YYNGEE. V gave up 4 bases and J gave up 4 bases; unmatched junction bases: 8. CDR3 sequence: CASSNHRTGVTGELFF. In DNA, the CDR3 is TGTGCCAGCAGCAACCACCGGACAGGGGTCACCGGGGAGCTGTTTTTT.

The V gene is TRBV6-1, the J gene TRBJ1-1, with TRBD1 matching 7 bases. The germline CDR1 and CDR2 sequences are MNHNS and SASEGT. The CDR3 contains 14 residues. J lost 4 bases, V lost 6 bases, and 8 bases had no gene match. CDR3 in DNA: TGTGCCAGCAGCCCGTCGACAGGGATCACTGAAGCTTTCTTT. It encodes CASSPSTGITEAFF.

This chain uses TRBV9 with TRBJ2-1; 13 bases agree with TRBD2. This CDR3 is 16 amino acids long. Trimming at V came to 4 bases and at J to 3 bases, leaving 4 bases not matched to a gene. Per the germline V gene, CDR1 is SGDLS and CDR2 is YYNGEE. The chain's CDR3 is CASSIGLAGDYNEQFF. CDR3 sequence (DNA): TGTGCCAGCAGCATCGGACTAGCGGGGGACTACAATGAGCAGTTCTTC.

This sequence joins TRBV4-1 and TRBJ2-2; D is perhaps TRBD2 (7 bases). The CDR3 extends over 15 amino acids. V lost 5 bases and J 8 bases, leaving 18 bases between the germline ends. Looked up from germline, CDR1 is MGHRA and CDR2 is YSYEKL. CDR3 DNA: TGCGCCAGCAGCATTGTTGGGGGGGCCCCGGGGGAGCTGTTTTTT. Translating it yields CASSIVGGAPGELFF.

This sequence joins TRBV19 and TRBJ2-3, with a weak D call TRBD2 (5 bases). Germline V gene data show CDR1 as LNHDA and CDR2 as SQIVND (reference sequence). The CDR3 sequence is 16 residues long. V was trimmed by 4 bases and J by 2 bases, leaving 16 bases between them. The CDR3 loop reads CASSTRVEFFTDTQYF. Written as DNA, the CDR3 is TGTGCCAGTAGTACGAGGGTAGAGTTTTTCACAGATACGCAGTATTTT. Combining the CDR3 with reference TRBV19 and TRBJ2-3 gives the whole variable domain DGGITQSPKYLFRKEGQNVTLSCEQNLNHDAMYWYRQDPGQGLRLIYYSQIVNDFQKGDIAEGYSVSREKKESFPLTVTSAQKNPTAFYLCASSTRVEFFTDTQYFGPGTRLTVL.

This clone was seen only a few times. The CDR3 sequence: CASSDVQGRDTEAFF. DNA for the CDR3: TGTGCCAGCAGCGACGTACAGGGTAGGGACACTGAAGCTTTCTTT. The chain carries TRBV11-3 and TRBJ1-1; TRBD1 is a possible D gene (6 bases). V was trimmed by 5 bases and J by 3 bases, leaving 16 bases between them. This CDR3 is built from 15 residues. Looked up from germline, CDR1 is SGHNT and CDR2 is YENEEA.

The chain uses TRBV27 and TRBJ1-2; 8 bases fit TRBD1. Trimming cost V 9 bases and J 0 bases; bases outside gene matches: 15. The germline V gene has CDR1 MNHEY and CDR2 SMNVEV (reference sequence). This CDR3 is built from 17 residues. In DNA form, the CDR3 reads TGTGCCAGTTATGGGCTGACGATGGACAGGGCTAACTATGGCTACACCTTC. It is translated as CASYGLTMDRANYGYTF.

The V call is TRBV7-9, the J call TRBJ2-4, with 9 nucleotides matching TRBD2. This CDR3 contains 16 residues. Germline CDR1 and CDR2: SEHNR and FQNEAQ (reference sequence). With 1 base clipped from V and 1 base from J, the junction kept 2 bases outside the gene matches. CDR3 loop: CASSLGTSEAKNIQYF. CDR3 coding DNA: TGTGCCAGCAGCTTAGGGACTAGCGAGGCCAAAAACATTCAGTACTTC.

V gene TRBV5-4 combines with J gene TRBJ2-7, with D tentatively TRBD2 (6 bases). The germline V gene has CDR1 SGHNT and CDR2 YYREEE (reference sequence). CDR3 length: 16 amino acids. V lost 2 bases, J lost 4 bases, and 19 bases lay in between. The CDR3 DNA sequence: TGTGCCAGCAGCTTAACTTTAGTGGGACTCTCTTACGAGCAGTACTTC. It codes for CASSLTLVGLSYEQYF.

The chain links TRBV15 to TRBJ2-3; 7 bases are a match to TRBD1. V gave up 1 base and J gave up 2 bases; unmatched junction bases: 6. This CDR3 has 16 amino acids. Germline values: CDR1 LNHNV, CDR2 YYDKDF (reference sequence). CDR3 protein: CATSRGPDRFTDTQYF. In DNA form, the CDR3 reads TGTGCCACCAGCAGAGGCCCGGACAGGTTCACAGATACGCAGTATTTT.

The CDR3 sequence: CAWKSGGELKAFF. CDR3 in DNA: TGTGCCTGGAAATCGGGGGGAGAACTCAAAGCTTTCTTT. The chain uses TRBV30 and TRBJ1-1; D is perhaps TRBD1 (5 bases). The CDR3 has 13 amino acids. Trimming removed 4 bases from V and 9 bases from J, with 18 bases in between. Germline V gives CDR1 GTSNPN, CDR2 SVGIG (reference sequence). Variable domain in full (rest from reference TRBV30 and TRBJ1-1): SQTIHQWPATLVQPVGSPLSLECTVEGTSNPNLYWYRQAAGRGLQLLFYSVGIGQISSEVPQNLSASRPQDRQFILSSKKLLLSDSGFYLCAWKSGGELKAFFGQGTRLTVV.

The chain joins TRBV6-4 to TRBJ2-1; the match to TRBD2 covers 9 bases. V lost 3 bases, J lost 7 bases, and 7 bases stayed unmatched. Germline assignment: CDR1 MRHNA and CDR2 SNTAGT. The CDR3 consists of 15 residues. The CDR3: CASSEAGGTINEQFF. The CDR3 region has the DNA TGTGCCAGCAGTGAGGCGGGGGGGACAATTAATGAGCAGTTCTTC.

This chain uses TRBV21-1 with TRBJ2-1; the table gives TRBD2 as D, unverified against the DNA. TRBV21-1 corresponds to a pseudogene. The CDR3 contains 17 residues. The CDR3 is CASSKGRTSGPSNEQFF. The CDR3 DNA reads as TGTGCCAGCAGCAAAGGTAGGACTAGCGGGCCCTCCAATGAGCAGTTCTTC.

This chain connects TRBV5-6 to TRBJ2-5, with 13 nucleotides matching TRBD2. This CDR3 has 15 amino acids. Germline trimming cut 4 bases from V and 5 bases from J; bases unmatched to any gene: 5. Germline V gene lookup returns CDR1 SGHDT and CDR2 YYEEEE. CDR3 nucleotide sequence: TGTGCCAGCAGCCTCGGGACTAGCGGGGCGGAGACCCAGTACTTC. This gives the protein CASSLGTSGAETQYF.

This clone was found once. J is TRBJ1-1 and V is TRBV7-8, with D perhaps matching TRBD1 (6 bases). The germline CDR1 and CDR2 sequences are SGHVS and FQNEAQ. The ends were cut back, 4 bases at V and 1 base at J, with 13 bases in the middle. The CDR3 is made up of 15 amino acids. CDR3 nucleotides: TGTGCCAGCAGCTACTCCCAGGGGAGGAACACTGAAGCTTTCTTT. Its protein product is CASSYSQGRNTEAFF.

CDR3 amino acids: CASSSLVYGTEAFF. CDR3 coding DNA: TGTGCCAGCAGCTCCTTGGTATACGGCACTGAAGCTTTCTTT. This chain connects TRBV7-8 to TRBJ1-1; no clear D. This CDR3 spans 14 amino acids. The germline CDR1 and CDR2 sequences are SGHVS and FQNEAQ. The V gene lost 4 bases and the J gene lost 4 bases, with 13 bases spanning the gap.

This sequence joins TRBV25-1 and TRBJ2-5, with D unresolved. The CDR3 contains 11 residues. Deletions cut 10 bases from V and 1 base from J, with 7 bases between. CDR1 and CDR2 from the germline V gene are MGHDK and SYGVNS. The DNA for the CDR3 is TGTGCCATTACAGTCCAAGAGACCCAGTACTTC. Protein: CAITVQETQYF.

The J gene is TRBJ2-7, the V gene TRBV27; a weak D match, TRBD1 (5 bases). The CDR3 contains 13 residues. Trimming pared 3 bases from V and 2 bases from J, leaving 8 bases between. Germline V gene lookup returns CDR1 MNHEY and CDR2 SMNVEV (reference sequence). The CDR3: CASSFDSTYEQYF. In DNA form, the CDR3 reads TGTGCCAGCAGTTTTGACAGCACCTACGAGCAGTACTTC.

The chain uses TRBV9 and TRBJ2-5, with 9 bases identical to TRBD1. Trimming at V came to 3 bases and at J to 5 bases, leaving 2 bases not matched to a gene. Per the germline V gene, CDR1 is SGDLS and CDR2 is YYNGEE. This CDR3 spans 13 amino acids. CDR3 loop: CASSGGQGETQYF. The CDR3, as DNA: TGTGCCAGCAGCGGGGGACAGGGTGAGACCCAGTACTTC.

The rearrangement uses TRBV5-6 and TRBJ1-3; 7 bases agree with TRBD1. Per germline, CDR1 SGHDT and CDR2 YYEEEE. V shed 3 bases, J shed 2 bases, and the junction held 5 bases outside the gene matches. The CDR3 totals 15 residues. In DNA, the CDR3 is TGTGCCAGCAGCTGGGACAGAGATACTGGAAACACCATATATTTT. The encoded protein is CASSWDRDTGNTIYF.

The rearrangement uses TRBV29-1 and TRBJ2-7; 8 nucleotides agree with TRBD1. V was clipped by 6 bases and J by 5 bases; unmatched bases: 6. CDR1 is SQVTM, CDR2 ANQGSEA, per germline. The CDR3 runs 12 residues. The CDR3, as DNA: TGCAGCGTCCAGGGGGCTCAGAACGAGCAGTACTTC. Its protein is CSVQGAQNEQYF.

This clone came up once. The chain uses TRBV11-3 and TRBJ1-4, with 8 bases identical to TRBD1. J was trimmed by 8 bases and V by 5 bases; bases with no gene match: 7. The CDR3 is 14 amino acids. CDR1 is SGHNT, CDR2 YENEEA, per germline. CDR3 region: CASSPQGGREKLFF. For the CDR3, the DNA is TGTGCCAGCAGCCCACAGGGGGGGCGCGAAAAACTGTTTTTT.

V usage is TRBV4-2 and J usage is TRBJ1-1; no definite D call. CDR1 LGHNA and CDR2 YNFKEQ come from the germline V gene. Trimming shortened V by 1 base and J by 3 bases, and 21 bases separated the two germline ends. The CDR3 runs to 18 residues. CDR3 sequence: CASSQVSLVVSEHTEAFF. CDR3 coding DNA: TGTGCCAGCAGCCAAGTCTCACTGGTGGTTAGTGAGCACACTGAAGCTTTCTTT.

The V call is TRBV4-2, the J call TRBJ1-3; no clear D. This CDR3 has 19 amino acids. The ends were cut back, 1 base at V and 0 bases at J, with 19 bases in the middle. Germline V lookup: CDR1 LGHNA, CDR2 YNFKEQ. The CDR3 DNA reads TGTGCCAGCAGCCAAGCTCCAAACCTAGGCAGCAGCTCTGGAAACACCATATATTTT. It translates to CASSQAPNLGSSSGNTIYF.

This chain links TRBV4-1 with TRBJ1-2, with D uncertain. The CDR3 loop spans 12 amino acids. Germline CDR1 and CDR2: MGHRA and YSYEKL. V was clipped by 0 bases and J by 5 bases, with 4 bases between them. The CDR3 DNA reads as TGCGCCAGCAGCCAAGAGGAGTATGGCTACACCTTC. Translation gives CASSQEEYGYTF.

This sequence joins TRBV30 and TRBJ1-5; D is unclear. The V gene's germline CDR1 is GTSNPN and CDR2 SVGIG (reference sequence). The CDR3 covers 15 residues. V lost 3 bases to trimming and J lost 0 bases, with 12 bases between them. CDR3 sequence reads: CAWRMRPGSNQPQHF. The CDR3 DNA is TGTGCCTGGAGAATGAGGCCGGGTAGCAATCAGCCCCAGCATTTT.